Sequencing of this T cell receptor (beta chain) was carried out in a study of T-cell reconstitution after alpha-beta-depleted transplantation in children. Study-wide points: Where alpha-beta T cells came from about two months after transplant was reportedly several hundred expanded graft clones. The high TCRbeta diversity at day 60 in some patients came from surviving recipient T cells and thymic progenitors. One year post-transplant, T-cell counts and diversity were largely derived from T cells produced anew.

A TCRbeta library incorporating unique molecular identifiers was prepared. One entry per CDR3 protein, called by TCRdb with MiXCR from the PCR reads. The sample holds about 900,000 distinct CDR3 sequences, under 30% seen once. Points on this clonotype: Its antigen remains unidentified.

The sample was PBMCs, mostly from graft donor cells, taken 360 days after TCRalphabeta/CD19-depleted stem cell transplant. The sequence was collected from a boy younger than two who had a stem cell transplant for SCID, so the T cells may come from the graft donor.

In DNA form, the CDR3 reads TGCGCCTCACAGGGGATGAACACTGAAGCTTTCTTT. Amino acids: CASQGMNTEAFF. V and J are TRBV5-1 and TRBJ1-1; 7 bases are shared with TRBD1. CDR1 and CDR2 (germline): SGHRS, YFSETQ. There are 12 residues in the CDR3. V was pared by 10 bases and J by 0 bases, with 3 bases of the junction left unmatched.